Below, 21 T cell receptor beta chains from the same sample are listed, as sequenced in a study of blood T cell repertoires in COVID-19. Profiling relied on immunoSEQ multiplex PCR, and the TCRdb table lists in-frame clones only, not all of them. The sample lists about 58,000 clones, almost 90% occurring once. The specimen sequenced was peripheral blood. The receptor source for this set is a woman aged 45-65 years with active or convalescent COVID-19.

The CDR3 DNA reads as TGTGCCAGCAGCCTGGGCGGGGCCCAGAAAGAGACCCAGTACTTC. This translates into CASSLGGAQKETQYF. V is TRBV14 and J is TRBJ2-5; maybe TRBD2 (6 bases). CDR1 and CDR2 from the germline V gene are SGHDN and FVKESK. Trimming removed 4 bases from V and 3 bases from J, with 15 bases in between. This CDR3 comprises 15 residues.

V is TRBV30 and J is TRBJ2-7, with D tentatively TRBD2 (6 bases). The CDR3 covers 14 residues. From germline, CDR1 is GTSNPN and CDR2 SVGIG (reference sequence). V was trimmed by 2 bases and J by 4 bases, leaving 15 bases between them. CDR3 nucleotide sequence: TGTGCCTGGAGTTTAGGAGGGGTGAGTTACGAGCAGTACTTC. It codes for CAWSLGGVSYEQYF.

A single count supports this clone. The chain uses TRBV5-8 and TRBJ2-3, with 7 bases identical to TRBD1. The V gene end was trimmed by 4 bases and the J gene end by 4 bases; junction bases not matched to a gene: 9. Germline CDR1 reads SGHTS; CDR2 reads YDEGEE. The CDR3 length is 15 residues. CDR3 amino acids: CASSPGTALADTQYF. In nucleotides, the CDR3 is TGTGCCAGCAGCCCCGGGACAGCCTTAGCAGATACGCAGTATTTT.

V gene TRBV30 combines with J gene TRBJ2-7; 12 bases align to TRBD2. The CDR3 is 14 amino acids. The V gene end was trimmed by 5 bases and the J gene end by 5 bases; junction bases not matched to a gene: 7. CDR1 and CDR2 (germline): GTSNPN, SVGIG (reference sequence). CDR3 residues: CAWARLAGGNEQYF. For the CDR3, the DNA is TGTGCCTGGGCACGGCTAGCGGGAGGGAACGAGCAGTACTTC.

This clone was found once. V gene TRBV28 combines with J gene TRBJ2-3, with 10 bases that match TRBD1. The V gene end was trimmed by 3 bases and the J gene end by 4 bases; junction bases not matched to a gene: 1. Germline CDR1 and CDR2: MDHEN and SYDVKM. The CDR3 length is 14 residues. CDR3: CASSFGTGADTQYF. Written as DNA, the CDR3 is TGTGCCAGCAGTTTCGGGACAGGGGCAGATACGCAGTATTTT. The full variable domain, in which reference TRBV28 and TRBJ2-3 provide the parts outside the CDR3, is DVKVTQSSRYLVKRTGEKVFLECVQDMDHENMFWYRQDPGLGLRLIYFSYDVKMKEKGDIPEGYSVSREKKERFSLILESASTNQTSMYLCASSFGTGADTQYFGPGTRLTVL.

This clone was counted a few times. V and J are TRBV2 and TRBJ1-5; D ambiguous. The CDR3 consists of 12 residues. Trimming left V 8 bases short and J 9 bases short, with 14 bases between. Looked up from germline, CDR1 is SNHLY and CDR2 is FYNNEI. The CDR3 nucleotides are TGTGCCAGCCAGTCTCAATACCGGCCCCAGCATTTT. Translating gives CASQSQYRPQHF. Full variable domain (remainder filled in from reference TRBV2 and TRBJ1-5): EPEVTQTPSHQVTQMGQEVILRCVPISNHLYFYWYRQILGQKVEFLVSFYNNEISEKSEIFDDQFSVERPDGSNFTLKIRSTKLEDSAMYFCASQSQYRPQHFGDGTRLSIL.

The chain joins TRBV11-2 to TRBJ1-2; D call uncertain. From germline, CDR1 is SGHAT and CDR2 FQNNGV. V was shortened by 1 base and J by 4 bases, with 7 bases between the two germline ends. CDR3 length: 13 amino acids. In DNA form, the CDR3 reads TGTGCCAGCAGCTTAGTCGTGAGCTATGGCTACACCTTC. Amino acids: CASSLVVSYGYTF.

The gene calls are TRBV20-1 and TRBJ1-2; D is possibly TRBD1 (6 bases). Germline loops: CDR1 DFQATT, CDR2 SNEGSKA (reference sequence). CDR3 length: 11 residues. V was clipped by 3 bases and J by 7 bases, with 9 bases between them. The CDR3 bases are TGCAGTGCTAGGACAGGATCTGGCTACACCTTC. Translating gives CSARTGSGYTF.

V gene TRBV12-3 or TRBV12-4 combines with J gene TRBJ2-5; TRBD1 matches at 9 bases. After removal of 6 bases from V and 5 bases from J, the junction contained 4 bases not matched to a gene. The CDR3 totals 13 residues. CDR3 nucleotides: TGTGCCAGCAGGGGACAGGGAACGGAGACCCAGTACTTC. Translating gives CASRGQGTETQYF.

CDR3 sequence (DNA): TGTGCCAGCTTTAAGCGGGACGGCACAGATACGCAGTATTTT. Its protein is CASFKRDGTDTQYF. The chain has TRBV6-5 and TRBJ2-3; 7 nucleotides agree with TRBD2. The CDR3 runs to 14 residues. Germline values: CDR1 MNHEY, CDR2 SVGAGI. The trim removed 8 bases at V and 1 base at J, leaving 6 bases unmatched.

This CDR3 is CASSAQGARAFF. The CDR3 coding sequence is TGTGCCAGCAGTGCCCAGGGGGCGCGGGCTTTCTTT. V is TRBV28 and J is TRBJ1-1; 8 bases agree with TRBD1. V dropped 5 bases and J dropped 11; count of bases not matched to a gene: 7. The germline V gene encodes CDR1 MDHEN and CDR2 SYDVKM. This CDR3 is 12 amino acids long.

The chain couples TRBV29-1 to TRBJ2-2; D not resolved. Trimming pared 6 bases from V and 1 base from J, leaving 12 bases between. CDR1 SQVTM and CDR2 ANQGSEA come from the germline V gene. The CDR3 is made up of 14 amino acids. DNA of the CDR3: TGCAGCGTCCAGATGAACGTGAACACCGGGGAGCTGTTTTTT. It codes for CSVQMNVNTGELFF.

The chain couples TRBV19 to TRBJ1-1, with TRBD1 matching over 8 bases. Germline-derived CDR1 and CDR2 are LNHDA and SQIVND (reference sequence). The CDR3 has 16 residues. V lost 3 bases to trimming and J lost 3 bases; unmatched junction nucleotides: 9. The CDR3 DNA sequence: TGTGCCAGTAGTATGGCGAACAGGGGGTCGGACACTGAAGCTTTCTTT. It codes for CASSMANRGSDTEAFF. Together with reference TRBV19 and TRBJ1-1, the CDR3 gives the full variable domain: DGGITQSPKYLFRKEGQNVTLSCEQNLNHDAMYWYRQDPGQGLRLIYYSQIVNDFQKGDIAEGYSVSREKKESFPLTVTSAQKNPTAFYLCASSMANRGSDTEAFFGQGTRLTVV.

The chain combines TRBV7-9 with TRBJ2-3; 11 nucleotides align to TRBD2. Germline trimming cut 5 bases from V and 0 bases from J; bases unmatched to any gene: 4. The germline gives CDR1 SEHNR, CDR2 FQNEAQ (reference sequence). The CDR3 totals 16 residues. The CDR3 DNA reads as TGTGCCAGCAGCGATAGCGGGAGGGCTAGCACAGATACGCAGTATTTT. Amino acid sequence: CASSDSGRASTDTQYF.

This chain connects TRBV5-1 to TRBJ2-2; D is undetermined. Trimming took off 4 bases at V and 5 bases at J, with 9 bases between the two ends. Germline V gives CDR1 SGHRS, CDR2 YFSETQ. The CDR3 loop spans 13 amino acids. CDR3 bases: TGCGCCAGCAGCCCTGAGAAAACCGGGGAGCTGTTTTTT. Its translation is CASSPEKTGELFF.

The V call is TRBV9, the J call TRBJ1-2; 9 positions match TRBD1. Germline trimming cut 3 bases from V and 8 bases from J; bases unmatched to any gene: 11. Germline values: CDR1 SGDLS, CDR2 YYNGEE. There are 15 residues in the CDR3. Here the CDR3 reads CASSGPLTGGEGYTF. CDR3 sequence (DNA): TGTGCCAGCAGCGGACCCCTCACAGGGGGCGAAGGCTACACCTTC. The complete variable domain, with remaining parts taken from reference TRBV9 and TRBJ1-2, reads DSGVTQTPKHLITATGQRVTLRCSPRSGDLSVYWYQQSLDQGLQFLIQYYNGEERAKGNILERFSAQQFPDLHSELNLSSLELGDSALYFCASSGPLTGGEGYTFGSGTRLTVV.

The gene calls are TRBV7-9 and TRBJ2-1; D is undetermined. V was shortened by 5 bases and J by 7 bases, with 3 bases between the two germline ends. This CDR3 region has 10 residues. CDR1 is SEHNR and CDR2 is FQNEAQ in the germline V gene (reference sequence). The CDR3 reads CASSPNEQFF. CDR3 nucleotide sequence: TGTGCCAGCAGCCCAAATGAGCAGTTCTTC.

The CDR3 protein is CASSLTGGPADTQYF. In DNA, the CDR3 is TGTGCCAGCAGCTTAACAGGAGGGCCAGCAGATACGCAGTATTTT. The V call is TRBV7-3, the J call TRBJ2-3; D might be TRBD2 (6 bases). Germline V CDR1 and CDR2: SGHTA, FQGTGA. The V end lost 0 bases, the J end lost 4 bases, and 11 bases lay between the germline ends. The length of the CDR3 is 15 residues.

Here the CDR3 DNA reads TGTGCCAGCAGCCCGGGCTCCTACGAGCAGTACTTC. This sequence encodes CASSPGSYEQYF. The genes are TRBV5-4 and TRBJ2-7, with D uncertain. This CDR3 is built from 12 residues. V dropped 4 bases and J dropped 0 bases, with 5 bases sitting between them. CDR1 and CDR2 from the germline V gene are SGHNT and YYREEE (reference sequence).

This chain joins TRBV6-5 and TRBJ2-7; weak D call: TRBD1 (5 bases). The CDR3 loop spans 14 amino acids. Germline CDR1 is MNHEY and CDR2 is SVGAGI. The V and J ends lost 6 bases and 0 bases respectively, with 12 bases between them. Here the CDR3 reads CASSADRLSYEQYF. CDR3 sequence (DNA): TGTGCCAGCAGCGCCGACAGACTCTCCTACGAGCAGTACTTC.

The V and J genes are TRBV10-1 and TRBJ2-7, with 7 bases fitting TRBD2. CDR1 WNHNN and CDR2 SYGVQD come from the germline V gene (reference sequence). The CDR3 extends over 16 amino acids. J gave up 2 bases and V 4 bases, and 11 bases lay outside the gene matches. CDR3 region: CASSAGPAGRAYEQYF. CDR3 DNA sequence: TGCGCCAGCAGTGCTGGCCCCGCAGGGAGGGCCTACGAGCAGTACTTC.